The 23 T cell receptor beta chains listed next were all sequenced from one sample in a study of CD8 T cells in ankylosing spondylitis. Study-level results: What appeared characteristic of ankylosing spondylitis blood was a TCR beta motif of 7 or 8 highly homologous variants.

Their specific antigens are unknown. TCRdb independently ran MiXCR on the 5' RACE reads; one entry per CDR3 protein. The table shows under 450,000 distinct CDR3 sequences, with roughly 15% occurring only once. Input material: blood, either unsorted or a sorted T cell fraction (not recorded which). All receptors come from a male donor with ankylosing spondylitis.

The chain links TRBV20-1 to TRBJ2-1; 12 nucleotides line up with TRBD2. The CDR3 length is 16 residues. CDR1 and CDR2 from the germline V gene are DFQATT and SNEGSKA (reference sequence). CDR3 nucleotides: TGCAGATGTAGAAGGTCCGCTAGCGGGAGGGCCCTGCGGCAGTTCTTC. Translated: CRCRRSASGRALRQFF.

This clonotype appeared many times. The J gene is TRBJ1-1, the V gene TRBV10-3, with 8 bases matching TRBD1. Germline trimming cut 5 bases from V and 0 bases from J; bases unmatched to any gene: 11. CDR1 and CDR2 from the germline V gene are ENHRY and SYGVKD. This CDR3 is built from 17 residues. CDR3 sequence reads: CAISPSQGAGVNTEAFF. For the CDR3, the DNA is TGTGCCATCAGTCCAAGTCAGGGGGCTGGGGTGAACACTGAAGCTTTCTTT.

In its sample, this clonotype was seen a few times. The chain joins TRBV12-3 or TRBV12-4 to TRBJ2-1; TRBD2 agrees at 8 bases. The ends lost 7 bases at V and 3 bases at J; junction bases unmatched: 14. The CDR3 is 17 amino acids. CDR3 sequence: CASTFRRLAGIYNEQFF. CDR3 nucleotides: TGTGCCAGCACCTTCCGAAGGTTAGCGGGGATCTACAATGAGCAGTTCTTC.

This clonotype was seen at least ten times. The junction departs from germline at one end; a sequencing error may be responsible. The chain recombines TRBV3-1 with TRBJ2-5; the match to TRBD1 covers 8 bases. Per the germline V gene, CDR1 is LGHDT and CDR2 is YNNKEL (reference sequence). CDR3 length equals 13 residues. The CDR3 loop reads CASSRDRQETQYF. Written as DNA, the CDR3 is TGCGCCAGCAGTCGGGACAGGCAAGAGACCCAGTACTTC.

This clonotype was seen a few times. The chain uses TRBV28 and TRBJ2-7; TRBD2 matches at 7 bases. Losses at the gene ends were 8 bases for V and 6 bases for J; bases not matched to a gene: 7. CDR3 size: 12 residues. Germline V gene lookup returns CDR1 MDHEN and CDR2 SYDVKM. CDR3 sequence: CASGTTRIEQYF. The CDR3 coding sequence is TGTGCCAGCGGGACTACAAGAATCGAGCAGTACTTC.

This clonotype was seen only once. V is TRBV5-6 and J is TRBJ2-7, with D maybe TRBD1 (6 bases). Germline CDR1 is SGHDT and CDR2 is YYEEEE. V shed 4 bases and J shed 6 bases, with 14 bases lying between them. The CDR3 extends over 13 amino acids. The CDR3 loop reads CASSQPLGAEQYF. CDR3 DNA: TGTGCCAGCAGCCAACCCTTGGGGGCCGAGCAGTACTTC.

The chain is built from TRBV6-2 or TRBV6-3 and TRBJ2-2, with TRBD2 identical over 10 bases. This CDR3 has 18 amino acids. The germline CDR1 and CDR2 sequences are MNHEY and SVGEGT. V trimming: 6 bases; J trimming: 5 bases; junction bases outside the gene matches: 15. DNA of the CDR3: TGTGCCAGCAGCTCTACCGGGACTAGCGTGGGGTGGACCGGGGAGCTGTTTTTT. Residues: CASSSTGTSVGWTGELFF.

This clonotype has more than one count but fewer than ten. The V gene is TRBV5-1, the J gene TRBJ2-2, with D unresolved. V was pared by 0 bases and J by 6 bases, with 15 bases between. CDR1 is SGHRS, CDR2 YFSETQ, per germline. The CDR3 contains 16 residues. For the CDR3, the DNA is TGCGCCAGCAGCTTGGCGGCCTCGACCCTGCCCGGGGAGCTGTTTTTT. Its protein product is CASSLAASTLPGELFF.

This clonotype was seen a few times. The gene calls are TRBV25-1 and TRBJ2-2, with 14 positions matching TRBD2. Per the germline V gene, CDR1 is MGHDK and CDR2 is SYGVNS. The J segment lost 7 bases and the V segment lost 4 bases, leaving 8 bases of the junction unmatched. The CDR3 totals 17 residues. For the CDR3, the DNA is TGTGCCAGCAGTGGTCGACTAGCGGGGGGGCTTGGCGGGGAGCTGTTTTTT. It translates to CASSGRLAGGLGGELFF.

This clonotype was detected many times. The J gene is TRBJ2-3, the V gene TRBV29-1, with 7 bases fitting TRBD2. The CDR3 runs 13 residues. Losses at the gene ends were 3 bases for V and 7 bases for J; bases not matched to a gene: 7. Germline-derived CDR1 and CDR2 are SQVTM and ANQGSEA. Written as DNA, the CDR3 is TGCAGCGTTGAGGCGGGAGTGAGGTATACGCAGTATTTT. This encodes CSVEAGVRYTQYF.

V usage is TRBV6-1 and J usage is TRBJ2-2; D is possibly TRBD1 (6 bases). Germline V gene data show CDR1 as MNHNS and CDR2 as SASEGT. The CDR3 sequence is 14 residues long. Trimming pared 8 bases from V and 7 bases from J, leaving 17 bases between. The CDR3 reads CASDEGPGDGELFF. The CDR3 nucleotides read TGTGCCAGCGACGAAGGGCCAGGGGACGGGGAGCTGTTTTTT.

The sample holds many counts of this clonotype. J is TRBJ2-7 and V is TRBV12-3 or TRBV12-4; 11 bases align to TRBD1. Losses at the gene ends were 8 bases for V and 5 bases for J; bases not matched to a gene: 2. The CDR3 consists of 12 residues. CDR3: CASGTGGHEQYF. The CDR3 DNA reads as TGTGCCAGCGGGACAGGGGGGCACGAGCAGTACTTC.

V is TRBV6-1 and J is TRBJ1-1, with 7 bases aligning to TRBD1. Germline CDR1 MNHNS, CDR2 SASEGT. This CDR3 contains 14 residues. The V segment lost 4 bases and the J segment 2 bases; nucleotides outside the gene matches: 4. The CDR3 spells CASSGQGFNTEAFF. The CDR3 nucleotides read TGTGCCAGCAGTGGACAGGGTTTTAACACTGAAGCTTTCTTT.

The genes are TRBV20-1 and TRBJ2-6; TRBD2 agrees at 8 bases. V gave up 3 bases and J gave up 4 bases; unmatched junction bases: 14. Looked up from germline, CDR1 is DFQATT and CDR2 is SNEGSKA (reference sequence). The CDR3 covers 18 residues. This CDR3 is CSASSEAGDLRGANVLTF. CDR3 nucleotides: TGCAGTGCTAGTTCCGAAGCGGGAGACCTTCGGGGGGCCAACGTCCTGACTTTC.

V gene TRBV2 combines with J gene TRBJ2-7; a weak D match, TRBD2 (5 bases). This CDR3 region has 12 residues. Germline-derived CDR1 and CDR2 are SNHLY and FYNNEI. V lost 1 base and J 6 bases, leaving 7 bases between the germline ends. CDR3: CASSEGGFEQYF. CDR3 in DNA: TGTGCCAGCAGTGAAGGAGGGTTCGAGCAGTACTTC.

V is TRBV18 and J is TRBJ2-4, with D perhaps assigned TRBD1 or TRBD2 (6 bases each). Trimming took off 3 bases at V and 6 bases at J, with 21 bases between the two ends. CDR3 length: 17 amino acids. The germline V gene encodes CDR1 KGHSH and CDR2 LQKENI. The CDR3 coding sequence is TGTGCCAGCTCACCCCGGGGGCCCCAAGCAACAGGAAACATTCAGTACTTC. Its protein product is CASSPRGPQATGNIQYF.

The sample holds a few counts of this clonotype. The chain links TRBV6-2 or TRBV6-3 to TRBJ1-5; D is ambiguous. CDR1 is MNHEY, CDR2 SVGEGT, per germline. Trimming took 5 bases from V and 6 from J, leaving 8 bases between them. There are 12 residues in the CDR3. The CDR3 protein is CASSDPSQPQHF. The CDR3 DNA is TGTGCCAGCAGTGACCCAAGTCAGCCCCAGCATTTT.

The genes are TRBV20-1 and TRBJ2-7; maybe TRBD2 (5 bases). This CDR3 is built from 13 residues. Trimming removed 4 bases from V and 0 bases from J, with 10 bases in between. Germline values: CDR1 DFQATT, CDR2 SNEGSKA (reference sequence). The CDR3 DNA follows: TGCAGTGCTACGGGGTTAACCTCCTACGAGCAGTACTTC. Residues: CSATGLTSYEQYF.

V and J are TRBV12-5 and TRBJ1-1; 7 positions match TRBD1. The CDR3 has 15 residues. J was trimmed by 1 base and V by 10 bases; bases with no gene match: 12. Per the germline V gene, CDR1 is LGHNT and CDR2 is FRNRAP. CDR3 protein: CATQGGSHSNTEAFF. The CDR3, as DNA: TGTGCTACACAAGGGGGCAGCCACTCGAACACTGAAGCTTTCTTT.

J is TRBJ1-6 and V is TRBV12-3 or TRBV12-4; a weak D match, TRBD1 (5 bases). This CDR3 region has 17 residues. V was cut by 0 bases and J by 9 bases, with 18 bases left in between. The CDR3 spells CASSLAGSGAYPSPLHF. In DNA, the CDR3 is TGTGCCAGCAGTTTAGCAGGCAGCGGGGCATATCCTTCACCCCTCCACTTT.

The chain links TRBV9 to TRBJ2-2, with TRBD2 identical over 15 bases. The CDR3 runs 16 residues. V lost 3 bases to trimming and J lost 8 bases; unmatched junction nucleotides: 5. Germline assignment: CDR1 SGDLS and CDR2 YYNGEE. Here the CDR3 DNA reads TGTGCCAGCAGCGCGGGACTAGCGGGAGGCCAGGGGGAGCTGTTTTTT. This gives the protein CASSAGLAGGQGELFF.

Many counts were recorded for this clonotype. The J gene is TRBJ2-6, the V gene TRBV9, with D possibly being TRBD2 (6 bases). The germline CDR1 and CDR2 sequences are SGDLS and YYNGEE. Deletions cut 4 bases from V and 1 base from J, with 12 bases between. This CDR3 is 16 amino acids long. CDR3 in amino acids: CASSLGRTSGANVLTF. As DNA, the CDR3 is TGTGCCAGCAGCTTGGGGAGGACTTCTGGGGCCAACGTCCTGACTTTC. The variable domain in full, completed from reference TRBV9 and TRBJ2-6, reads DSGVTQTPKHLITATGQRVTLRCSPRSGDLSVYWYQQSLDQGLQFLIQYYNGEERAKGNILERFSAQQFPDLHSELNLSSLELGDSALYFCASSLGRTSGANVLTFGAGSRLTVL.

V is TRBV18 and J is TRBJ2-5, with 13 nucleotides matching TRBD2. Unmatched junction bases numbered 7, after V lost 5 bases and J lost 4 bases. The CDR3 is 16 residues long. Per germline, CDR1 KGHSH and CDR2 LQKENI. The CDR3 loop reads CASSRTSGSPPETQYF. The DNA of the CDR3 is TGTGCCAGCTCAAGGACTAGCGGGAGTCCCCCAGAGACCCAGTACTTC.